These T cell receptor beta chains were read from a single sample in a study of T cell responses to AZD1222 COVID-19 vaccine. Assay: immunoSEQ multiplex PCR; the TCRdb copy retains only in-frame clones and omits some. The sample consists of approximately 170,000 clones, roughly 92% of them appearing once. Sequencing was performed on peripheral blood, taken 28 days after the second AZD1222 dose. Receptors originate from an adult who received the AZD1222 COVID-19 vaccine. The CDR3 runs from the conserved cysteine through the conserved F or W. The D gene is left open where the match is weak. Some rows mark clone size as missing; the rest say once, few, many or name a class of expanded clone.

D	V	J	size	DNA	CDR3
NA	TRBV7-2	TRBJ1-1	NA	TGTGCCAGCAGTCCCGGCCAGCCCGGACCCCGGGCTTTCTTT	CASSPGQPGPRAFF
NA	TRBV29-1	TRBJ2-7	NA	TGCAGCGTTGTCGAAGGGGAATCGTCCTACGAGCAGTACTTC	CSVVEGESSYEQYF
NA	TRBV19	TRBJ2-2	NA	TGTGCCAGTAGTGCCTGGACGGGGAACACCGGGGAGCTGTTTTTT	CASSAWTGNTGELFF
TRBD2	TRBV19	TRBJ2-2	NA	TGTGCCAGTATAGGAGCGGGGCTAAACACCGGGGAGCTGTTTTTT	CASIGAGLNTGELFF
TRBD2	TRBV5-1	TRBJ2-5	NA	TGCGCCAGCAGCTTGGAACCCGGGACTAGCGGGAGGCCGACCGAGACCCAGTACTTC	CASSLEPGTSGRPTETQYF
TRBD1	TRBV30	TRBJ1-1	NA	TGTGCCTGGAGGATGGGACAGCTGAGGACTGAAGCTTTCTTT	CAWRMGQLRTEAFF
NA	TRBV19	TRBJ2-4	NA	TGTGCCAGTAGTCTCCCGGGACAAGGGACGGACATTCAGTACTTC	CASSLPGQGTDIQYF
NA	TRBV5-4	TRBJ2-7	NA	TGTGCCAGCAGAGTTGGGGGAAAAAACGAGCAGTACTTC	CASRVGGKNEQYF
NA	TRBV28	TRBJ1-2	NA	TGTGCCAGCAGTTTTTACAGGGAAATTTCCGGCTACACCTTC	CASSFYREISGYTF
TRBD2	TRBV6-5	TRBJ2-1	few	TGTGCCAGCAGTTACTCCGCGGGAGGTTCCTACAATGAGCAGTTCTTC	CASSYSAGGSYNEQFF
NA	TRBV20-1	TRBJ2-1	NA	TGCAGTGCCGCGGGAAACAATGAGCAGTTCTTC	CSAAGNNEQFF
TRBD1	TRBV5-1	TRBJ2-1	NA	TGCGCCTCGGACAGGGAAGAGGGGTGGGGTGAGCAGTTCTTC	CASDREEGWGEQFF
NA	TRBV2	TRBJ2-3	NA	TGTGCCGGGGGTATCGATACGCAGTATTTT	CAGGIDTQYF
TRBD1	TRBV7-3	TRBJ2-2	NA	TGTGCCAGCAGCGAAACCCGGGACAGGGGAAGGGCCGGGGAGCTGTTTTTT	CASSETRDRGRAGELFF
NA	TRBV24-1	TRBJ1-1	NA	TGTGCCACCAGTGTGGCCAGCTGGGGTCCTGAAGCTTTCTTT	CATSVASWGPEAFF
TRBD2	TRBV9	TRBJ2-2	NA	TGTGCCAGCAGCCCTCGGACTAGCGGTACCGGGGAGCTGTTTTTT	CASSPRTSGTGELFF
NA	TRBV20-1	TRBJ2-7	NA	TGCAGTGCTAGTACTATTGAGGGATACGAGCAGTACTTC	CSASTIEGYEQYF
TRBD2	TRBV5-1	TRBJ2-3	NA	TGCGCCAGCAGCAGGACTAGCGCCTCCACAGATACGCAGTATTTT	CASSRTSASTDTQYF
TRBD1	TRBV4-1	TRBJ2-6	NA	TGCGCCAGCAGCCAAGAGGGGGACAGTCCTGGGGCCAACGTCCTGACTTTC	CASSQEGDSPGANVLTF
NA	TRBV19	TRBJ1-5	NA	TGTGCCAGTAGTATAGCAGGGGAAATGAATCAGCCCCAGCATTTT	CASSIAGEMNQPQHF
TRBD2	TRBV5-6	TRBJ2-5	NA	TGTGCCAGCAGGGCTGGACTAGCGGGAGGTCGGCAAGAGACCCAGTACTTC	CASRAGLAGGRQETQYF
NA	TRBV7-2	TRBJ2-3	NA	TGTGCCAGCAGCGGGGGACGGCGTGGGTTTACAGATACGCAGTATTTT	CASSGGRRGFTDTQYF
TRBD2	TRBV7-2	TRBJ2-3	NA	TGTGCCAGCAGCCAGGGACTAGCGGGAGGAGCGCAGTATTTT	CASSQGLAGGAQYF
TRBD2	TRBV7-2	TRBJ2-3	NA	TGTGCCAGCAGCTTACGAGTGGGGGTAGCGGGAGTCACAGATACGCAGTATTTT	CASSLRVGVAGVTDTQYF
NA	TRBV9	TRBJ1-4	NA	TGTGCCAGCAGCGTAGCCGGCGGTAATGAAAAACTGTTTTTT	CASSVAGGNEKLFF
NA	TRBV4-2	TRBJ1-3	NA	TGTGCCAGCAGCCAAGTCCGAGGCACTGGAAACACCATATATTTT	CASSQVRGTGNTIYF
NA	TRBV9	TRBJ2-7	few	TGTGCCAGCTCCCGAGAATCCTCCTACGAGCAGTACTTC	CASSRESSYEQYF
NA	TRBV27	TRBJ1-2	once	TGTGCCAGCAGTTTTTCAGCACGGGGCGGCTACACCTTC	CASSFSARGGYTF
TRBD1	TRBV28	TRBJ1-2	NA	TGTGCCAGCAGTACCCATCCGGGACAGGGATATGGCTACACCTTC	CASSTHPGQGYGYTF
TRBD1	TRBV2	TRBJ2-1	NA	TGTGCCAGCAGCGCGTACAGGGGGCGTCTGGACAATGAGCAGTTCTTC	CASSAYRGRLDNEQFF
TRBD1	TRBV5-4	TRBJ1-1	NA	TGTGCCACCTTCCGGACAGGGGACACTGAAGCTTTCTTT	CATFRTGDTEAFF
NA	TRBV28	TRBJ2-7	NA	TGTGCCAGCAGTTTATCCCCGCCGTCTAACTACGAGCAGTACTTC	CASSLSPPSNYEQYF
TRBD2	TRBV12-5	TRBJ2-1	NA	TGTGCTAGTGGTCCCGGACTAGCGTCCAATGAGCAGTTCTTC	CASGPGLASNEQFF
TRBD1	TRBV7-2	TRBJ2-1	NA	TGTGCCAGCAGCTTGAGACAGGGGCCCTCCTCCTACAATGAGCAGTTCTTC	CASSLRQGPSSYNEQFF
NA	TRBV28	TRBJ1-4	NA	TGTGCCAGCAGTTCGCCCTCAGGCCCCACCAATGAAAAACTGTTTTTT	CASSSPSGPTNEKLFF
NA	TRBV7-3	TRBJ2-2	NA	TGTGCCAGCAGCTCGGGAGGGGAGCTGTTTTTT	CASSSGGELFF
NA	TRBV29-1	TRBJ2-1	NA	TGCAGCGTTGGATGGAGCGTCGGAAATGAGCAGTTCTTC	CSVGWSVGNEQFF
NA	TRBV7-9	TRBJ1-1	NA	TGTGCCAGCAGCTTAGCGGCAGATGGGACTGAAGCTTTCTTT	CASSLAADGTEAFF
NA	TRBV25-1	TRBJ2-3	NA	TGTGCCAGCTCCCTAGAACCCCAGGGGGATACGCAGTATTTT	CASSLEPQGDTQYF
NA	TRBV11-2	TRBJ1-1	NA	TGTGCCAGCAGCTACGGGGAGGGCGACGGTTTCTTT	CASSYGEGDGFF
NA	TRBV28	TRBJ2-1	NA	TGTGCCAGCAGTTTCCCCCGGGGCGGGCACTCCTACAATGAGCAGTTCTTC	CASSFPRGGHSYNEQFF
TRBD2	TRBV7-2	TRBJ2-7	NA	TGTGCCAGCAGCGCCGGGACTAGCAATGAACAGCGGTACTTC	CASSAGTSNEQRYF
NA	TRBV6-5	TRBJ1-5	NA	TGTGCCAGTTGGACGGGCCAGGGGCCCCAGCATTTT	CASWTGQGPQHF
NA	TRBV6-5	TRBJ2-1	NA	TGTGCCAGCAGTTACTCATCGGGGGCAGCCTACAATGAGCAGTTCTTC	CASSYSSGAAYNEQFF
NA	TRBV6-5	TRBJ1-6	NA	TGTGCCAGCAGATCTTATGGTTCACCCCTCCACTTT	CASRSYGSPLHF
NA	TRBV6-2/TRBV6-3	TRBJ2-7	NA	TGTGCCAGCAGTTCAAGGAGGGGCCGAAGTTCCGAGCAGTACTTC	CASSSRRGRSSEQYF
NA	TRBV6-5	TRBJ1-5	NA	TGTGCCAGCAGTTACTCGAAGCGAGGCTGGGGTCAGCCCCAGCATTTT	CASSYSKRGWGQPQHF
NA	TRBV19	TRBJ1-2	NA	TGTGCCAGTAGTATCGGGGACGTTACTAACTATGGCTACACCTTC	CASSIGDVTNYGYTF
NA	TRBV3-1/TRBV3-2	TRBJ1-2	NA	TGTGCCAGCAGCCTCTACAGACAGTATGGCTACACCTTC	CASSLYRQYGYTF
TRBD1	TRBV4-1	TRBJ2-7	NA	TGCGCCAGCAGCCGGGGACAGGGCCCGTACGAGCAGTACTTC	CASSRGQGPYEQYF
TRBD1	TRBV18	TRBJ1-1	NA	TGTGCCAGCTCACTCGACAGGGGTATGGGGAACACTGAAGCTTTCTTT	CASSLDRGMGNTEAFF
NA	TRBV27	TRBJ1-2	once	TGTGCCAGCAGTGCGGGGACCAAGGGCTATGGCTACACCTTC	CASSAGTKGYGYTF
NA	TRBV7-9	TRBJ2-7	NA	TGTGCCAGCGTCCGGGGGAATAACGAGCAGTACTTC	CASVRGNNEQYF
NA	TRBV5-1	TRBJ2-3	NA	TGCGCCAGCACACAGGGTAGGGAAACAGATACGCAGTATTTT	CASTQGRETDTQYF